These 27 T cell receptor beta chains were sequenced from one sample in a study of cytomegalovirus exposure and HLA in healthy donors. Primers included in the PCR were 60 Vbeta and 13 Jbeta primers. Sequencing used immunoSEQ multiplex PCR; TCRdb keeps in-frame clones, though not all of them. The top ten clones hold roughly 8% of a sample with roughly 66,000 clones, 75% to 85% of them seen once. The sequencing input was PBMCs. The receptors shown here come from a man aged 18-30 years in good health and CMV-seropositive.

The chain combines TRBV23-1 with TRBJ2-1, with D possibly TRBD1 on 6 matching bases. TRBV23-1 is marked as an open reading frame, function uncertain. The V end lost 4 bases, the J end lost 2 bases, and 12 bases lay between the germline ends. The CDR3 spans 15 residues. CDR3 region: CASSLQGPPYNEQFF. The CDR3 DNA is TGCGCCAGCAGTCTTCAGGGGCCTCCCTACAATGAGCAGTTCTTC.

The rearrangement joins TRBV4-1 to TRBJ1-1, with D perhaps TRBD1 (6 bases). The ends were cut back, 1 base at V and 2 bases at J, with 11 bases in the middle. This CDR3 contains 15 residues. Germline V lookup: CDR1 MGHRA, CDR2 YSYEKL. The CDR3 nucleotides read TGCGCCAGCAGCCAAGGCTGGGGGCCTAACACTGAAGCTTTCTTT. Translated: CASSQGWGPNTEAFF.

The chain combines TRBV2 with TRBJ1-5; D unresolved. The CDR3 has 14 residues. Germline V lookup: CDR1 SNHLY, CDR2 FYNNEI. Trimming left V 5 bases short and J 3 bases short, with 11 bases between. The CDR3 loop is CASSRGVDNQPQHF. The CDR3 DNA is TGTGCCAGCAGTCGGGGTGTGGACAATCAGCCCCAGCATTTT.

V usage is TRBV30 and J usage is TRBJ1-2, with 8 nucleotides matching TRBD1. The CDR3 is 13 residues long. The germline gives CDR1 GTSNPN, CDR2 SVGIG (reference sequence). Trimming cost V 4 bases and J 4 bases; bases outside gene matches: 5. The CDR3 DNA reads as TGTGCCTGGAAGGACAGGGCCTCCTATGGCTACACCTTC. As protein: CAWKDRASYGYTF.

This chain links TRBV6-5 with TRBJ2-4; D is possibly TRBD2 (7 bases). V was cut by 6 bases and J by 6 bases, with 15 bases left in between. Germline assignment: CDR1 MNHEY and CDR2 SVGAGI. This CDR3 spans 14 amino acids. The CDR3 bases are TGTGCCAGCAGAAACTCGGGGGGCTCAAACATTCAGTACTTC. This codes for CASRNSGGSNIQYF.

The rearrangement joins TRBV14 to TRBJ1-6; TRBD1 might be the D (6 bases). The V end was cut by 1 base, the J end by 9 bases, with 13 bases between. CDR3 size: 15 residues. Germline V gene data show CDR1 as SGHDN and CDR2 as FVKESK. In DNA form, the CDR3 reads TGTGCCAGCAGCCAAGCACGGACAGAGGGTTCACCCCTCCACTTT. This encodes CASSQARTEGSPLHF. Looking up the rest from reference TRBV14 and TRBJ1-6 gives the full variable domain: EAGVTQFPSHSVIEKGQTVTLRCDPISGHDNLYWYRRVMGKEIKFLLHFVKESKQDESGMPNNRFLAERTGGTYSTLKVQPAELEDSGVYFCASSQARTEGSPLHFGNGTRLTVT.

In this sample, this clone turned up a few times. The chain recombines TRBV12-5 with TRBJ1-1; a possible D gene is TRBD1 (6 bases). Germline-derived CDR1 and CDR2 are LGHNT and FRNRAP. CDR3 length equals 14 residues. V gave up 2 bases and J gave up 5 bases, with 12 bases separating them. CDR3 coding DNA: TGTGCTAGTGGTTTGTCTACAGGGCGGACTGAAGCTTTCTTT. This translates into CASGLSTGRTEAFF.

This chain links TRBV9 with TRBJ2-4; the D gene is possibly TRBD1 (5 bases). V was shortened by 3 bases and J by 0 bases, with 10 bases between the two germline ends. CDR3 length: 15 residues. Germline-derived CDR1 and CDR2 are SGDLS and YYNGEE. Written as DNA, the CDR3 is TGTGCCAGCAGCGAAACAGGTCTAGCCAAAAACATTCAGTACTTC. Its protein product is CASSETGLAKNIQYF.

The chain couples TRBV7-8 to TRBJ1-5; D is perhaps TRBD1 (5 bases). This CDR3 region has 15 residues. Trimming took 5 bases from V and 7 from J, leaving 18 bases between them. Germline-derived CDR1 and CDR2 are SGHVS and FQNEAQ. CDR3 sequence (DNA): TGTGCCAGCAGCCAGGTGGGGGAGGTACGGCAGCCCCAGCATTTT. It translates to CASSQVGEVRQPQHF.

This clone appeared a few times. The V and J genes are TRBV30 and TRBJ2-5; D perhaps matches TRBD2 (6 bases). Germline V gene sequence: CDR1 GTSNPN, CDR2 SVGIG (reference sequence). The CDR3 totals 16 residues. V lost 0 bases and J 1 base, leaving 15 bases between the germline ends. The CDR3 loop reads CAWSVGGWRSQETQYF. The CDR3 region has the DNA TGTGCCTGGAGTGTAGGAGGGTGGCGAAGCCAAGAGACCCAGTACTTC.

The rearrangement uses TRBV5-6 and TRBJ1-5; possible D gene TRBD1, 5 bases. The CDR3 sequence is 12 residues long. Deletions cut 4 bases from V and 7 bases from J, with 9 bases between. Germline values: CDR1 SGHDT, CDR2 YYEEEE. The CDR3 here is CASSGGGQPQHF. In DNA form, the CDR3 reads TGTGCCAGCAGCGGGGGGGGACAGCCCCAGCATTTT.

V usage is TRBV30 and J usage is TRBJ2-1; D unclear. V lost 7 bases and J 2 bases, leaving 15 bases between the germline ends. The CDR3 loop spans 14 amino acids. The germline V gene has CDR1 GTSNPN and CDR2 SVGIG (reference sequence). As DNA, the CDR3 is TGTGCCTTCTCTCATACACCACCCTACAATGAGCAGTTCTTC. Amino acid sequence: CAFSHTPPYNEQFF.

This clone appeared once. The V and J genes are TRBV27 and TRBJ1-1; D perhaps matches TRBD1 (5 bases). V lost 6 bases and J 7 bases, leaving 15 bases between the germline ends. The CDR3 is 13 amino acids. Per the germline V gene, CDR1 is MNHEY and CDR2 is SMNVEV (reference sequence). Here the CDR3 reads CASRPGLRREAFF. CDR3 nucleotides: TGTGCCAGCAGGCCAGGGTTAAGGCGTGAAGCTTTCTTT.

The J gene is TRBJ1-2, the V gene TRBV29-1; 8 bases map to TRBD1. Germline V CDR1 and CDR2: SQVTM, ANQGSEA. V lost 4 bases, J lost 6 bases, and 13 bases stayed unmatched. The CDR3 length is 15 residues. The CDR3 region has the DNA TGCAGCGTTGCAGGAAACAGGGGGGGAATGGATGGCTACACCTTC. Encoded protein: CSVAGNRGGMDGYTF.

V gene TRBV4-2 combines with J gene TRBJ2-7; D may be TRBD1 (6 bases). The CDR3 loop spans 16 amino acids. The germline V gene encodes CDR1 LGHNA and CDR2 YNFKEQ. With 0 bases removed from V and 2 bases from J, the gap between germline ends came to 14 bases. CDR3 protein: CASSQDSTGRTYEQYF. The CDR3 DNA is TGTGCCAGCAGCCAAGATTCGACAGGAAGAACCTACGAGCAGTACTTC.

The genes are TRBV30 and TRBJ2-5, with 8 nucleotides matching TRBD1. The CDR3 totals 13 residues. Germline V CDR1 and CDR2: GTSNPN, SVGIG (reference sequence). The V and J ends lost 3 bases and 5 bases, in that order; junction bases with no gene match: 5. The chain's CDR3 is CAWRDRADETQYF. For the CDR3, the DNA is TGTGCCTGGAGGGACAGGGCCGACGAGACCCAGTACTTC.

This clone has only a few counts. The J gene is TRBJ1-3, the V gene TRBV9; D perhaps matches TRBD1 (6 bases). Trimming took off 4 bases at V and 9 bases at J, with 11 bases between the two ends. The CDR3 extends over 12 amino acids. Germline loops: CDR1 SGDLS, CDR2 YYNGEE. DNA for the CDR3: TGTGCCAGCAGCCGCCAGGGGAGCACCATATATTTT. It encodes CASSRQGSTIYF.

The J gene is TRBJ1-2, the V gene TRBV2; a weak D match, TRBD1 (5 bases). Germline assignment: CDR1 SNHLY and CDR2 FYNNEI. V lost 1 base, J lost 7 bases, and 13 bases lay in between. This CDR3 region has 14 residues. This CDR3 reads CASSEEQDPRGYTF. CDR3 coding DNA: TGTGCCAGCAGTGAAGAACAGGATCCTCGTGGCTACACCTTC.

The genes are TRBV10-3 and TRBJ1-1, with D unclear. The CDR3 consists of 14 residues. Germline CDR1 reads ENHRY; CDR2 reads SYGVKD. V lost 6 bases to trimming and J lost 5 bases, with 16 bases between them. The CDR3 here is CAIRATDSTTEAFF. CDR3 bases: TGTGCCATCAGGGCTACAGATTCAACGACTGAAGCTTTCTTT.

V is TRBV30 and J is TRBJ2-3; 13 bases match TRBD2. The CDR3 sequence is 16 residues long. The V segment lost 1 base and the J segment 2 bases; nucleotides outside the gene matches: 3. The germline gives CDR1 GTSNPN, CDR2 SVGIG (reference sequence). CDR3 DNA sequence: TGTGCCTGGAGTGGGACTAGCGGGGGACTCACAGATACGCAGTATTTT. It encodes CAWSGTSGGLTDTQYF.

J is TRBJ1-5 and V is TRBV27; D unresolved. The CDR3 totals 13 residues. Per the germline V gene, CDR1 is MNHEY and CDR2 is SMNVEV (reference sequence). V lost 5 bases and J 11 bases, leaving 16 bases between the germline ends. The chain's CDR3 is CASSPTPLGAQHF. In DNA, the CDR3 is TGTGCCAGCAGTCCGACACCCCTCGGGGCCCAGCATTTT.

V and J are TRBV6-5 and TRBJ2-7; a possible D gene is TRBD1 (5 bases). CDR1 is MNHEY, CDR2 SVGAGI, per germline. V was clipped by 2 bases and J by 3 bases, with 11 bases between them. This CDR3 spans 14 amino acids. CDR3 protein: CASSYLRAHYEQYF. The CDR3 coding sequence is TGTGCCAGCAGTTACCTCAGGGCGCACTACGAGCAGTACTTC.

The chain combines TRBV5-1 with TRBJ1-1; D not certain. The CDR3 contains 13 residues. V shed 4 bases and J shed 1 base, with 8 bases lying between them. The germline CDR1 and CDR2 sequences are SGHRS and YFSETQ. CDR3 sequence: CASSLSKNTEAFF. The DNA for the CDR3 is TGCGCCAGCAGCCTATCAAAGAACACTGAAGCTTTCTTT.

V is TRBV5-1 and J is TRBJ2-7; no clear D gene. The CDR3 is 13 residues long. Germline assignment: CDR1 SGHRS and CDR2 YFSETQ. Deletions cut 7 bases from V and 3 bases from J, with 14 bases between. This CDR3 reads CASGKGDNYEQYF. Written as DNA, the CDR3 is TGCGCCAGCGGCAAAGGTGACAACTACGAGCAGTACTTC.

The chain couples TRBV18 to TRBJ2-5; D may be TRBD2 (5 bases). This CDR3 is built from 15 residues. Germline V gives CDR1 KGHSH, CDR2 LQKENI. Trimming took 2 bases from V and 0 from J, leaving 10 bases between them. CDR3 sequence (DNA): TGTGCCAGCTCACCAGGTCCGGGGTACCAAGAGACCCAGTACTTC. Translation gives CASSPGPGYQETQYF.

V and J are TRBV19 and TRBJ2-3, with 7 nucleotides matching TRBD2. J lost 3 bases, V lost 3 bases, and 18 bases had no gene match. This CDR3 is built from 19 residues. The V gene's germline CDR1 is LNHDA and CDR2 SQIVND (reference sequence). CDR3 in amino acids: CASSMVSGRHDSLTDTQYF. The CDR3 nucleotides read TGTGCCAGTAGTATGGTTAGCGGGCGGCATGACTCACTGACAGATACGCAGTATTTT.

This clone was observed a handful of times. Written as DNA, the CDR3 is TGCAGCGTTGAATCACAGGACACTGAAGCTTTCTTT. This translates into CSVESQDTEAFF. This chain uses TRBV29-1 with TRBJ1-1, with D perhaps TRBD1 (5 bases). The length of the CDR3 is 12 residues. Germline CDR1 SQVTM, CDR2 ANQGSEA. Trimming removed 2 bases at V and 3 bases at J, with 7 bases between.